The 14 T cell receptor beta chains listed next were all sequenced from one sample in a study of T cell responses to AZD1222 COVID-19 vaccine. Assay used: immunoSEQ multiplex PCR; TCRdb lists only in-frame clones, some missing. The table has 140,000 to 150,000 clones, more than 90% seen once. The sequencing used peripheral blood, collected on day 0 of AZD1222 vaccination. These receptor sequences come from an adult in good health.

The V gene is TRBV5-1, the J gene TRBJ1-3; tentative D call: TRBD1 (6 bases). The V end lost 0 bases, the J end lost 4 bases, and 11 bases lay between the germline ends. Germline V gene sequence: CDR1 SGHRS, CDR2 YFSETQ. The CDR3 totals 15 residues. The CDR3, as DNA: TGCGCCAGCAGCTTGGTGTCAGGGGCAGGAAACACCATATATTTT. It yields the protein CASSLVSGAGNTIYF.

This chain joins TRBV27 and TRBJ2-5; 14 nucleotides line up with TRBD2. Germline CDR1 reads MNHEY; CDR2 reads SMNVEV (reference sequence). V shed 2 bases and J 2 bases; nucleotides not matched to a gene: 4. CDR3 size: 17 residues. Written as DNA, the CDR3 is TGTGCCAGCAGTTTAAGGACTAGCGGGAGGTTACAAGAGACCCAGTACTTC. Translated, it gives CASSLRTSGRLQETQYF.

The chain carries TRBV28 and TRBJ1-3; a weak D match, TRBD1 (5 bases). In germline, CDR1 is MDHEN, CDR2 SYDVKM. Trimming removed 8 bases at V and 0 bases at J, with 17 bases between. The CDR3 runs to 16 residues. The DNA for the CDR3 is TGTGCCAGCGGATCGCCGGGGGAGAGCTCTGGAAACACCATATATTTT. Translated: CASGSPGESSGNTIYF.

The chain recombines TRBV19 with TRBJ1-1, with a possible D match to TRBD1 (5 bases). The germline V and J ends were trimmed by 3 bases and 6 bases, with 11 bases remaining between them. The CDR3 is 13 amino acids. Germline V lookup: CDR1 LNHDA, CDR2 SQIVND (reference sequence). The chain's CDR3 is CASSIVRGSEAFF. The CDR3 DNA is TGTGCCAGTAGTATTGTTCGGGGGTCTGAAGCTTTCTTT.

This chain connects TRBV16 to TRBJ1-5; D remains unclear. The V gene lost 1 base and the J gene lost 2 bases, with 12 bases spanning the gap. Germline CDR1 is KGHSY and CDR2 is FQNENV. The CDR3 runs 16 residues. CDR3 in DNA: TGTGCCAGCAGCCAATTTAACAGTATAGGCAATCAGCCCCAGCATTTT. Its translation is CASSQFNSIGNQPQHF.

This clone was seen just once. The chain uses TRBV9 and TRBJ1-6; D gene unclear. The ends were cut back, 0 bases at V and 10 bases at J, with 11 bases in the middle. Per the germline V gene, CDR1 is SGDLS and CDR2 is YYNGEE. There are 14 residues in the CDR3. CDR3 DNA: TGTGCCAGCAGCGTAGGGGGTTTACACTCACCCCTCCACTTT. This gives the protein CASSVGGLHSPLHF.

CDR3 nucleotides: TGTGCCAGCAGTTTAAAGAGAAACACCGGGGAGCTGTTTTTT. As protein: CASSLKRNTGELFF. The chain couples TRBV27 to TRBJ2-2; D gene ambiguous. Germline CDR1 MNHEY, CDR2 SMNVEV (reference sequence). V was trimmed by 2 bases and J by 2 bases, leaving 6 bases between them. This CDR3 is 14 amino acids long.

This clone was counted between two and nine times. The rearrangement links TRBV18 to TRBJ1-5; 9 bases line up with TRBD1. Germline V gene sequence: CDR1 KGHSH, CDR2 LQKENI. V shed 6 bases and J 8 bases; nucleotides not matched to a gene: 14. The CDR3 consists of 16 residues. In nucleotides, the CDR3 is TGTGCCAGCTCTGTCCCCCGGACAGGGGTGGTGGAGCCCCAGCATTTT. It translates to CASSVPRTGVVEPQHF.

The rearrangement links TRBV28 to TRBJ1-1; 8 bases are a match to TRBD1. The CDR3 covers 13 residues. Trimming took 7 bases from V and 5 from J; bases not matched to a gene: 6. CDR1 MDHEN and CDR2 SYDVKM come from the germline V gene. The chain's CDR3 is CASILTGETEAFF. In nucleotides, the CDR3 is TGTGCCAGCATCTTGACAGGGGAAACTGAAGCTTTCTTT.

This clone occurred once. This chain links TRBV2 with TRBJ2-6, with TRBD2 matching 7 bases. V gave up 5 bases and J gave up 4 bases; unmatched junction bases: 11. The CDR3 covers 17 residues. Germline CDR1 reads SNHLY; CDR2 reads FYNNEI. In DNA form, the CDR3 reads TGTGCCAGCAGTCCCCTCCTCCAGCGGGGAGGGGCCAACGTCCTGACTTTC. Translated: CASSPLLQRGGANVLTF. Full variable domain (missing parts from reference TRBV2 and TRBJ2-6): EPEVTQTPSHQVTQMGQEVILRCVPISNHLYFYWYRQILGQKVEFLVSFYNNEISEKSEIFDDQFSVERPDGSNFTLKIRSTKLEDSAMYFCASSPLLQRGGANVLTFGAGSRLTVL.

This clone has just one count. J is TRBJ1-4 and V is TRBV7-9; D is possibly TRBD1 (6 bases). CDR3 size: 13 residues. The germline V and J ends were trimmed by 8 bases and 5 bases, with 12 bases remaining between them. From germline, CDR1 is SEHNR and CDR2 FQNEAQ (reference sequence). CDR3: CASPGAANEKLFF. The CDR3 bases are TGTGCCAGCCCAGGGGCGGCAAATGAAAAACTGTTTTTT.

This clone was counted a single time. The CDR3 region has the DNA TGTGCCAGCAGCCACCGGGGACAGACCTATGGCTACACCTTC. Translated: CASSHRGQTYGYTF. The V call is TRBV3-1 (or the pseudogene TRBV3-2), the J call TRBJ1-2; 7 bases match TRBD1. V dropped 3 bases and J dropped 4; count of bases not matched to a gene: 5. Germline CDR1 and CDR2: LGHDT and YNNKEL (reference sequence). The CDR3 length is 14 residues.

The chain couples TRBV6-5 to TRBJ2-3; D gene unclear. Germline CDR1 MNHEY, CDR2 SVGAGI. CDR3 length equals 12 residues. The ends were cut back, 4 bases at V and 11 bases at J, with 13 bases in the middle. CDR3 residues: CASSSLTSRQYF. As DNA, the CDR3 is TGTGCCAGCAGTTCCTTGACCAGCCGGCAGTATTTT.

The rearrangement uses TRBV5-1 and TRBJ2-7; D possibly corresponds to TRBD2 (6 bases). CDR1 SGHRS and CDR2 YFSETQ come from the germline V gene. The CDR3 spans 14 residues. With 2 bases removed from V and 4 bases from J, the gap between germline ends came to 13 bases. The CDR3 spells CASSFGGPWYEQYF. Here the CDR3 DNA reads TGCGCCAGCAGCTTCGGGGGTCCCTGGTACGAGCAGTACTTC.